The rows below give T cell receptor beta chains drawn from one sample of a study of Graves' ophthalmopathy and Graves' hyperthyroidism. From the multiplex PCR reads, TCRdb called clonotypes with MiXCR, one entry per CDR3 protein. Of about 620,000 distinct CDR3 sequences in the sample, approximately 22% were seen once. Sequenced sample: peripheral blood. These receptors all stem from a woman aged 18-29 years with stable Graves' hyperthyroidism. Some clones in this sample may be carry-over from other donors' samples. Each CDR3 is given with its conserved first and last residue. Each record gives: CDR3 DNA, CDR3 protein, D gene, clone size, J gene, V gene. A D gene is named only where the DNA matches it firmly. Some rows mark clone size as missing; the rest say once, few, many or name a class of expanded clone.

CDR3 DNA: TGTGCCAGCAGTTACGCACTAGCGGGGGGCACAGATACGCAGTATTTT
CDR3 protein: CASSYALAGGTDTQYF
D gene: TRBD2
clone size: NA
J gene: TRBJ2-3
V gene: TRBV6-2/TRBV6-3

CDR3 DNA: TGTGCCAGCAGCCGGGGAATTTCAGAGACCCAGTACTTC
CDR3 protein: CASSRGISETQYF
D gene: NA
clone size: many
J gene: TRBJ2-5
V gene: TRBV7-3

CDR3 DNA: TGTGCCAGTAGTCCAAGGACAGAAGAGAACACTGAAGCTTTCTTT
CDR3 protein: CASSPRTEENTEAFF
D gene: NA
clone size: NA
J gene: TRBJ1-1
V gene: TRBV19

CDR3 DNA: TGTGCCAGTAGTTCCGGGGCCATGAACACTGAAGCTTTCTTT
CDR3 protein: CASSSGAMNTEAFF
D gene: NA
clone size: few
J gene: TRBJ1-1
V gene: TRBV11-2

CDR3 DNA: TGTGCCAGCAGCTTCGGTGGCGGGAGGGCCCATGAGCAGTACTTC
CDR3 protein: CASSFGGGRAHEQYF
D gene: TRBD2
clone size: NA
J gene: TRBJ2-7
V gene: TRBV7-9

CDR3 DNA: TGTGCCAGCAGTGACGGTGACACCGGGGAGCTGTTTTTT
CDR3 protein: CASSDGDTGELFF
D gene: NA
clone size: NA
J gene: TRBJ2-2
V gene: TRBV6-4

CDR3 DNA: TGTGCCAGCGGCCAAAGACAGGAGAACACTGAAGCTTTCTTT
CDR3 protein: CASGQRQENTEAFF
D gene: NA
clone size: many
J gene: TRBJ1-1
V gene: TRBV28

CDR3 DNA: TGTGCCACCAGTGATTTGTCAGATACGCAGTATTTT
CDR3 protein: CATSDLSDTQYF
D gene: NA
clone size: NA
J gene: TRBJ2-3
V gene: TRBV24-1

CDR3 DNA: TGTGCCAGCAGTTTACGTCGAGGGGACACTGAAGCTTTCTTT
CDR3 protein: CASSLRRGDTEAFF
D gene: NA
clone size: few
J gene: TRBJ1-1
V gene: TRBV12-3/TRBV12-4

CDR3 DNA: TGCGCCAGCAGCTTGGTGGGGGGCTGGAGGAACACTGAAGCTTTCTTT
CDR3 protein: CASSLVGGWRNTEAFF
D gene: NA
clone size: many
J gene: TRBJ1-1
V gene: TRBV5-1

CDR3 DNA: TGTGCCAGTAGTCCCCGGACAGGGGGATACTATGGCTACACCTTC
CDR3 protein: CASSPRTGGYYGYTF
D gene: TRBD1
clone size: many
J gene: TRBJ1-2
V gene: TRBV19

CDR3 DNA: TGTGCCAGCAGCTCAGAGCGGGGGGCCCAAGAGACCCAGTACTTC
CDR3 protein: CASSSERGAQETQYF
D gene: TRBD2
clone size: NA
J gene: TRBJ2-5
V gene: TRBV7-3

CDR3 DNA: TGCAGTGCTAGGGACAGGGACCAAGAGACCCAGTACTTC
CDR3 protein: CSARDRDQETQYF
D gene: TRBD1
clone size: many
J gene: TRBJ2-5
V gene: TRBV20-1

CDR3 DNA: TGTGCCAGCAGGGATCCGGGACTCCGACGCTACGAGCAGTACTTC
CDR3 protein: CASRDPGLRRYEQYF
D gene: NA
clone size: NA
J gene: TRBJ2-7
V gene: TRBV11-2

CDR3 DNA: TGTGCCAGCAGCCAGAGAGGGCTCCTTGGTAACGAGCAGTACTTC
CDR3 protein: CASSQRGLLGNEQYF
D gene: NA
clone size: NA
J gene: TRBJ2-7
V gene: TRBV3-1

CDR3 DNA: TGTGCCAGCACCATGGGAAGGATTGACGAGCAGTACTTC
CDR3 protein: CASTMGRIDEQYF
D gene: NA
clone size: NA
J gene: TRBJ2-7
V gene: TRBV12-3/TRBV12-4

CDR3 DNA: TGTGCCAGCAGTTCAACAACAGGGGTCAATCAGCCCCAGCATTTT
CDR3 protein: CASSSTTGVNQPQHF
D gene: TRBD1
clone size: many
J gene: TRBJ1-5
V gene: TRBV6-5

CDR3 DNA: TGCGCCAGCAGCGGGGCCGGGACAGCGAACACTGAAGCTTTCTTT
CDR3 protein: CASSGAGTANTEAFF
D gene: TRBD1
clone size: many
J gene: TRBJ1-1
V gene: TRBV5-1

CDR3 DNA: TGTGCCAGCGCTTGGGGGACTAGCGGGAATCGGGAGACCCAGTACTTC
CDR3 protein: CASAWGTSGNRETQYF
D gene: TRBD2
clone size: many
J gene: TRBJ2-5
V gene: TRBV28

CDR3 DNA: TGTGCCAGCAGCACTGCGGGACTAGCGGTGTACGAGCAGTACTTC
CDR3 protein: CASSTAGLAVYEQYF
D gene: TRBD2
clone size: NA
J gene: TRBJ2-7
V gene: TRBV3-1

CDR3 DNA: TGTGCCAGCAGCTTTGGATCACAGGGAGGTACCGGGGAGCTGTTTTTT
CDR3 protein: CASSFGSQGGTGELFF
D gene: NA
clone size: NA
J gene: TRBJ2-2
V gene: TRBV11-2

CDR3 DNA: TGTGCCAGCAGCAGGGGGCAAGATCAGCCCCAGCATTTT
CDR3 protein: CASSRGQDQPQHF
D gene: TRBD1
clone size: NA
J gene: TRBJ1-5
V gene: TRBV7-9

CDR3 DNA: TGTGCCAGCAGAAATCCCGGGACAGGGGACACCGGGGAGCTGTTTTTT
CDR3 protein: CASRNPGTGDTGELFF
D gene: TRBD1
clone size: NA
J gene: TRBJ2-2
V gene: TRBV12-3/TRBV12-4

CDR3 DNA: TGTGCCAGCAGCGCACAGGGAGTTTCCTACGAGCAGTACTTC
CDR3 protein: CASSAQGVSYEQYF
D gene: NA
clone size: many
J gene: TRBJ2-7
V gene: TRBV13

CDR3 DNA: TGTGCCAGCAGCGATCACACGGAGACCCAGTACTTC
CDR3 protein: CASSDHTETQYF
D gene: NA
clone size: NA
J gene: TRBJ2-5
V gene: TRBV6-5

CDR3 DNA: TGCAGCGCCTGGACAGGGGGCATCAGGGAGACCCAGTACTTC
CDR3 protein: CSAWTGGIRETQYF
D gene: TRBD1
clone size: many
J gene: TRBJ2-5
V gene: TRBV29-1

CDR3 DNA: TGTGCCAGCAGTTACTCCGCGGGACTGGGAGGCCACGAGCAGTACTTC
CDR3 protein: CASSYSAGLGGHEQYF
D gene: NA
clone size: NA
J gene: TRBJ2-7
V gene: TRBV6-5

CDR3 DNA: TGTGCCAGCAGTTTATATTGGCAGGTAATCTACGAGCAGTACTTC
CDR3 protein: CASSLYWQVIYEQYF
D gene: NA
clone size: many
J gene: TRBJ2-7
V gene: TRBV28

CDR3 DNA: TGTGCCTGGAACCTAGGGCCCGGGGAGCTGTTTTTT
CDR3 protein: CAWNLGPGELFF
D gene: NA
clone size: NA
J gene: TRBJ2-2
V gene: TRBV30

CDR3 DNA: TGTGCCAGCAGTTTTTCGGGACAGGGGACTTTCTTT
CDR3 protein: CASSFSGQGTFF
D gene: TRBD1
clone size: few
J gene: TRBJ1-1
V gene: TRBV6-5

CDR3 DNA: TGTGCCAGTAGACTAGGAGGGACCCAGTACTTC
CDR3 protein: CASRLGGTQYF
D gene: NA
clone size: few
J gene: TRBJ2-5
V gene: TRBV19

CDR3 DNA: TGTGCCATCAATCCGACAGGGAAGAACACTGAAGCTTTCTTT
CDR3 protein: CAINPTGKNTEAFF
D gene: TRBD1
clone size: many
J gene: TRBJ1-1
V gene: TRBV10-3

CDR3 DNA: TGTGCCAGTAGTACCGGAGGGGGAGGAAACTATGGCTACACCTTC
CDR3 protein: CASSTGGGGNYGYTF
D gene: NA
clone size: many
J gene: TRBJ1-2
V gene: TRBV19

CDR3 DNA: TGTGCCAGTAGCACCCCCGACGGGGGTGGGGTTTTTAGCAATCAGCCCCAGCATTTT
CDR3 protein: CASSTPDGGGVFSNQPQHF
D gene: NA
clone size: many
J gene: TRBJ1-5
V gene: TRBV19

CDR3 DNA: TGTGCCAGCACATCAGGGGCGCCCTCTGGGGCCAACGTCCTGACTTTC
CDR3 protein: CASTSGAPSGANVLTF
D gene: NA
clone size: few
J gene: TRBJ2-6
V gene: TRBV6-1

CDR3 DNA: TGTGCTAGTGGTTTGGGACCCTACGCTGAAGCTTTCTTT
CDR3 protein: CASGLGPYAEAFF
D gene: NA
clone size: once
J gene: TRBJ1-1
V gene: TRBV12-5

CDR3 DNA: TGTGCCAGCAGACAGGTGGCGCGGTATGGCTACACCTTC
CDR3 protein: CASRQVARYGYTF
D gene: NA
clone size: many
J gene: TRBJ1-2
V gene: TRBV6-1

CDR3 DNA: TGTGCCAGCAGCTTTACTTCGACAGGCCCCCTGTCCTACGAGCAGTACTTC
CDR3 protein: CASSFTSTGPLSYEQYF
D gene: NA
clone size: NA
J gene: TRBJ2-7
V gene: TRBV11-2

CDR3 DNA: TGTGCCAGCTCACAGACATCGAAGTACACTGAAGCTTTCTTT
CDR3 protein: CASSQTSKYTEAFF
D gene: NA
clone size: many
J gene: TRBJ1-1
V gene: TRBV18

CDR3 DNA: TGTGCCAGCAGCTCCTTCGACGGGGGCGCTGAAGCTTTCTTT
CDR3 protein: CASSSFDGGAEAFF
D gene: NA
clone size: NA
J gene: TRBJ1-1
V gene: TRBV7-6

CDR3 DNA: TGTGCCAGCAGTTTACTAAACCGGGACAGGGGGCAAGAGACCCAGTACTTC
CDR3 protein: CASSLLNRDRGQETQYF
D gene: TRBD1
clone size: NA
J gene: TRBJ2-5
V gene: TRBV12-3/TRBV12-4

CDR3 DNA: TGTGCCAGCTCACCACCGGGACAGGTGGGTTCCTACGAGCAGTACTTC
CDR3 protein: CASSPPGQVGSYEQYF
D gene: TRBD1
clone size: NA
J gene: TRBJ2-7
V gene: TRBV18

CDR3 DNA: TGTGCCAGCAGCTCGGGGACTTGGAAAGGCTACACCTTC
CDR3 protein: CASSSGTWKGYTF
D gene: NA
clone size: many
J gene: TRBJ1-2
V gene: TRBV7-9

CDR3 DNA: TGTGCCAGCAGTCTGAAATTTTTCGGGTCTTTCTTAAGCGGTCAGCCCCAGCATTTT
CDR3 protein: CASSLKFFGSFLSGQPQHF
D gene: NA
clone size: NA
J gene: TRBJ1-5
V gene: TRBV6-2/TRBV6-3

CDR3 DNA: TGTGCCAGCAGTTTAGTCAAGGGGGACCTCGGAAATGGCTACACCTTC
CDR3 protein: CASSLVKGDLGNGYTF
D gene: NA
clone size: many
J gene: TRBJ1-2
V gene: TRBV28

CDR3 DNA: TGTGCCAGCAGGGGACTAGCGGGAGTACAAGAGACCCAGTACTTC
CDR3 protein: CASRGLAGVQETQYF
D gene: TRBD2
clone size: NA
J gene: TRBJ2-5
V gene: TRBV6-1

CDR3 DNA: TGTGCCTGGAGTGCACAGGGGGCGCGGGAGCAGTACTTC
CDR3 protein: CAWSAQGAREQYF
D gene: TRBD1
clone size: NA
J gene: TRBJ2-7
V gene: TRBV30

CDR3 DNA: TGTGCCAGCAGCTTAGCGGACAGGACCACCGGGGAGCTGTTTTTT
CDR3 protein: CASSLADRTTGELFF
D gene: TRBD1
clone size: many
J gene: TRBJ2-2
V gene: TRBV7-6

CDR3 DNA: TGTGCCAGCAGCTTAGGTGACAGGGCTGAAGCTTTCTTT
CDR3 protein: CASSLGDRAEAFF
D gene: TRBD1
clone size: many
J gene: TRBJ1-1
V gene: TRBV13

CDR3 DNA: TGCAGTGCTGTGGACGGCTCCTACGAGCAGTACTTC
CDR3 protein: CSAVDGSYEQYF
D gene: NA
clone size: many
J gene: TRBJ2-7
V gene: TRBV20-1

CDR3 DNA: TGTGCCAGCAGCCTAAGCCAGGCTAACTATGGCTACACCTTC
CDR3 protein: CASSLSQANYGYTF
D gene: NA
clone size: many
J gene: TRBJ1-2
V gene: TRBV11-2

CDR3 DNA: TGTGCCACCAGCAGAAAACTCCCGGGACAGAGCTCTAATTCACCCCTCCACTTT
CDR3 protein: CATSRKLPGQSSNSPLHF
D gene: TRBD1
clone size: NA
J gene: TRBJ1-6
V gene: TRBV15

CDR3 DNA: TGCGCCAGCTCTACAGGGGGGGCGTTAAACGAGCAGTACTTC
CDR3 protein: CASSTGGALNEQYF
D gene: NA
clone size: few
J gene: TRBJ2-7
V gene: TRBV4-1

CDR3 DNA: TGCAGTGCTAGCCCGCCGGGCTACACCTTC
CDR3 protein: CSASPPGYTF
D gene: NA
clone size: few
J gene: TRBJ1-2
V gene: TRBV20-1

CDR3 DNA: TGCGCCAGCAGCTTGATAAGCGAGTACCGTCCTAACTATGGCTACACCTTC
CDR3 protein: CASSLISEYRPNYGYTF
D gene: NA
clone size: many
J gene: TRBJ1-2
V gene: TRBV5-1

CDR3 DNA: TGTGCCAGCAGCTCCCCAACCCACGAGCAGTACTTC
CDR3 protein: CASSSPTHEQYF
D gene: NA
clone size: NA
J gene: TRBJ2-7
V gene: TRBV7-6

CDR3 DNA: TGTGCCAGCAGCCAAGGCCCCTGGCAGACCCAGTACTTC
CDR3 protein: CASSQGPWQTQYF
D gene: NA
clone size: NA
J gene: TRBJ2-5
V gene: TRBV3-1

CDR3 DNA: TGTGCCAGCAGCCCACAGGGGGCTAATTCACCCCTCCACTTT
CDR3 protein: CASSPQGANSPLHF
D gene: TRBD1
clone size: many
J gene: TRBJ1-6
V gene: TRBV12-3/TRBV12-4

CDR3 DNA: TGTTCCAGCAGTTCCCCGGTCGGGACATCCGGGGGCTACACCTTC
CDR3 protein: CSSSSPVGTSGGYTF
D gene: NA
clone size: few
J gene: TRBJ1-2
V gene: TRBV6-5

CDR3 DNA: TGTGCCAGCAGCACCGGCCTGGAGGGTTTCTTT
CDR3 protein: CASSTGLEGFF
D gene: NA
clone size: many
J gene: TRBJ1-1
V gene: TRBV28